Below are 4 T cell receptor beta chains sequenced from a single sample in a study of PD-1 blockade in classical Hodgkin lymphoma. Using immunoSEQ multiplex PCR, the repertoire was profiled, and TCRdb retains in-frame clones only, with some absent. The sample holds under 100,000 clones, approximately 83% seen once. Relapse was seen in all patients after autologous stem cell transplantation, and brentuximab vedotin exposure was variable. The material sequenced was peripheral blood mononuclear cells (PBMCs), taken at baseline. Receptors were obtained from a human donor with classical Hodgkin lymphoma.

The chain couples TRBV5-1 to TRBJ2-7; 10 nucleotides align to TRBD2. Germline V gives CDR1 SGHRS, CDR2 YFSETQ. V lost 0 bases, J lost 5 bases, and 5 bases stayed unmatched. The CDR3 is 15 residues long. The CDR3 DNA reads TGCGCCAGCAGCTTGGAGCTAGCGGGAGAGGACGAGCAGTACTTC. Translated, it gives CASSLELAGEDEQYF.

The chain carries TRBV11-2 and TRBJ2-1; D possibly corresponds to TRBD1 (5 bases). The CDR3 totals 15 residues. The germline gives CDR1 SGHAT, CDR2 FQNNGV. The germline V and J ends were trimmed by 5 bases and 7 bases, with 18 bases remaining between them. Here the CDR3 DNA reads TGTGCCAGCAGCCGCAGGGTTGTAGGGCGGAATGAGCAGTTCTTC. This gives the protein CASSRRVVGRNEQFF.

The CDR3 sequence: CAISDPQGAGNTIYF. The CDR3 DNA is TGTGCCATCAGTGATCCACAGGGGGCTGGAAACACCATATATTTT. The chain has TRBV10-3 and TRBJ1-3, with 8 bases aligning to TRBD1. After removal of 3 bases from V and 2 bases from J, the junction contained 3 bases not matched to a gene. This CDR3 spans 15 amino acids. Germline lookup yields CDR1 ENHRY and CDR2 SYGVKD.

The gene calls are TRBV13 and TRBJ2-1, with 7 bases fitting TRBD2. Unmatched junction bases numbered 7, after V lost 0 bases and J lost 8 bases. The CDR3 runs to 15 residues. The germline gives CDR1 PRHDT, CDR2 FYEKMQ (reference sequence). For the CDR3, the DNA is TGTGCCAGCAGCTTAGGGGGAGGGCCTATTGATGAGCAGTTCTTC. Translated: CASSLGGGPIDEQFF. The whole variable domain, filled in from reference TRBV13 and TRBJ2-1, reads AAGVIQSPRHLIKEKRETATLKCYPIPRHDTVYWYQQGPGQDPQFLISFYEKMQSDKGSIPDRFSAQQFSDYHSELNMSSLELGDSALYFCASSLGGGPIDEQFFGPGTRLTVL.